These 15 T cell receptor beta chains originate from one sample sequenced in a study of neurological immune-mediated disorders. TCRdb recomputed calls from the 5' RACE reads with MiXCR, one row per CDR3 protein. Counted here are about 120,000 distinct CDR3 sequences, roughly 3.4% occurring once; the ten biggest clones make up roughly 1.3%. Sequencing was done on a sample of PBMCs. The receptors were sampled from a woman between 25 and 40 years old with multiple sclerosis.

This clonotype was detected many times. V and J are TRBV29-1 and TRBJ1-2; a weak D match, TRBD1 (5 bases). V gave up 6 bases and J gave up 5 bases, with 19 bases separating them. The CDR3 runs 14 residues. Germline V gene sequence: CDR1 SQVTM, CDR2 ANQGSEA. CDR3 sequence reads: CSVRLVEGSYGYTF. The DNA for the CDR3 is TGCAGCGTCCGCCTTGTGGAGGGGTCATATGGCTACACCTTC.

At least ten counts were recorded for this clonotype. This chain joins TRBV6-2 or TRBV6-3 and TRBJ2-1; the D gene could be TRBD1 or TRBD2 (5 bases each). The CDR3 has 15 residues. Germline lookup yields CDR1 MNHEY and CDR2 SVGEGT. Deletions cut 7 bases from V and 4 bases from J, with 17 bases between. CDR3 sequence reads: CASKTGTAPYNEQFF. CDR3 DNA: TGTGCCAGCAAGACCGGGACGGCACCTTACAATGAGCAGTTCTTC.

In this sample, this clonotype turned up once. The junction differs from germline at one of its ends, possibly a read error. The CDR3 nucleotides read TGTGCCAGCAGTTTAAAGAGGGTTAATTCAACCCTCAACTTT. Its protein is CASSLKRVNSTLNF. This chain links TRBV12-3 or TRBV12-4 with TRBJ1-6; D remains unclear. The CDR3 covers 14 residues.

Concerning this clonotype itself: A much larger clone lies one base from this, so it may be a read error. The genes are TRBV20-1 and TRBJ1-1, with D unclear. The length of the CDR3 is 10 residues. Between the trimmed V and J ends, which lost 3 bases and 8 bases, there was a span of 7 bases. Looked up from germline, CDR1 is DFQATT and CDR2 is SNEGSKA (reference sequence). CDR3 amino acids: CSASPTEAFF. The CDR3 nucleotides read TGCAGTGCTAGCCCGACAGAAGCTTTCTTT.

This clonotype has at least ten counts. The V call is TRBV12-3 or TRBV12-4, the J call TRBJ2-3; D ambiguous. Trimming took 2 bases from V and 7 from J, leaving 10 bases between them. This CDR3 region has 13 residues. The CDR3 sequence: CASSLRSGYTQYF. CDR3 bases: TGTGCCAGCAGTTTAAGGTCCGGGTATACGCAGTATTTT.

This clonotype has just a few counts. A much larger clone lies a single base off, so this may be a read error. This rearrangement joins TRBV3-1 to TRBJ1-2, with 8 bases matching TRBD1. Germline V gene sequence: CDR1 LGHDT, CDR2 YNNKEL (reference sequence). CDR3 length equals 15 residues. The V segment lost 3 bases and the J segment 2 bases; nucleotides outside the gene matches: 5. The CDR3 loop reads CASSHMAGGNYGYTF. The CDR3 DNA reads TGTGCCAGCAGCCACATGGCAGGGGGCAACTATGGCTACACCTTC.

Ten or more counts support this clonotype. The rearrangement links TRBV13 to TRBJ2-7; D remains ambiguous. The CDR3 has 15 residues. Germline V gene data show CDR1 as PRHDT and CDR2 as FYEKMQ (reference sequence). Trimming removed 4 bases from V and 0 bases from J, with 13 bases in between. The CDR3 sequence: CASSSRTESSYEQYF. In DNA form, the CDR3 reads TGTGCCAGCAGCTCCCGAACTGAGAGCTCCTACGAGCAGTACTTC.

There are many counts of this clonotype. This chain uses TRBV12-3 or TRBV12-4 with TRBJ1-1; no firm D call. The CDR3 totals 11 residues. Trimming stripped 6 bases from V and 0 bases from J, with 2 bases between. For the CDR3, the DNA is TGTGCCAGCAGAATGAACACTGAAGCTTTCTTT. Translation gives CASRMNTEAFF.

This clonotype was found many times. The gene calls are TRBV7-2 and TRBJ2-5; D gene uncertain. Trimming stripped 7 bases from V and 1 base from J, with 10 bases between. The CDR3 spans 13 residues. Germline V gene sequence: CDR1 SGHTA, CDR2 FQGNSA. CDR3 protein: CASTPRIQETQYF. In nucleotides, the CDR3 is TGTGCCAGCACCCCGAGGATCCAAGAGACCCAGTACTTC.

This clonotype occurred many times. The chain employs TRBV6-6 and TRBJ2-6; D gene unclear. V dropped 7 bases and J dropped 2 bases, with 3 bases sitting between them. Germline V lookup: CDR1 MNHNY, CDR2 SVGAGI (reference sequence). This CDR3 is built from 12 residues. CDR3 sequence (DNA): TGTGCCAGCAAGGCTGGGGCCAACGTCCTGACTTTC. Protein sequence: CASKAGANVLTF.

At least ten counts were recorded for this clonotype. The chain uses TRBV6-6 and TRBJ2-7; unclear D gene. The CDR3 loop spans 13 amino acids. Germline V CDR1 and CDR2: MNHNY, SVGAGI (reference sequence). The germline V and J ends were trimmed by 0 bases and 3 bases, with 6 bases remaining between them. The CDR3 here is CASSYSNSYEQYF. The CDR3 bases are TGTGCCAGCAGTTACTCGAACAGCTACGAGCAGTACTTC.

This clonotype was seen many times. V gene TRBV4-3 combines with J gene TRBJ2-3, with a tentative D call TRBD2 (5 bases). Between the trimmed V and J ends, which lost 3 bases and 2 bases, there was a span of 9 bases. This CDR3 region has 14 residues. Germline V gives CDR1 LGHNA, CDR2 YSLEER. CDR3 sequence: CASSHSRVTDTQYF. The CDR3 bases are TGCGCCAGCAGCCATTCGAGGGTCACAGATACGCAGTATTTT.

Many counts were recorded for this clonotype. The genes are TRBV5-1 and TRBJ1-1; possibly TRBD1 for D (5 bases). The V and J ends lost 0 bases and 3 bases respectively, with 21 bases between them. The V gene's germline CDR1 is SGHRS and CDR2 YFSETQ. This CDR3 is built from 18 residues. The DNA for the CDR3 is TGCGCCAGCAGCTTGGAGTCGCAGGGCCCCATTCGGCACACTGAAGCTTTCTTT. Protein product: CASSLESQGPIRHTEAFF.

This clonotype has a count of ten or more. The V and J genes are TRBV11-2 and TRBJ2-1, with D possibly being TRBD1 (5 bases). V lost 5 bases to trimming and J lost 8 bases, with 16 bases between them. The CDR3 totals 14 residues. Germline assignment: CDR1 SGHAT and CDR2 FQNNGV. The CDR3 DNA follows: TGTGCCAGCAGCCCCTGGGGCGCGGTGGATGAGCAGTTCTTC. This sequence encodes CASSPWGAVDEQFF.

This clonotype was seen at least ten times. The rearrangement uses TRBV20-1 and TRBJ2-2; D call uncertain. Germline CDR1 and CDR2: DFQATT and SNEGSKA (reference sequence). The V gene lost 2 bases and the J gene lost 4 bases, with 11 bases spanning the gap. This CDR3 spans 14 amino acids. CDR3 sequence reads: CSARTQGSTGELFF. CDR3 DNA sequence: TGCAGTGCTAGAACTCAAGGGTCCACCGGGGAGCTGTTTTTT.